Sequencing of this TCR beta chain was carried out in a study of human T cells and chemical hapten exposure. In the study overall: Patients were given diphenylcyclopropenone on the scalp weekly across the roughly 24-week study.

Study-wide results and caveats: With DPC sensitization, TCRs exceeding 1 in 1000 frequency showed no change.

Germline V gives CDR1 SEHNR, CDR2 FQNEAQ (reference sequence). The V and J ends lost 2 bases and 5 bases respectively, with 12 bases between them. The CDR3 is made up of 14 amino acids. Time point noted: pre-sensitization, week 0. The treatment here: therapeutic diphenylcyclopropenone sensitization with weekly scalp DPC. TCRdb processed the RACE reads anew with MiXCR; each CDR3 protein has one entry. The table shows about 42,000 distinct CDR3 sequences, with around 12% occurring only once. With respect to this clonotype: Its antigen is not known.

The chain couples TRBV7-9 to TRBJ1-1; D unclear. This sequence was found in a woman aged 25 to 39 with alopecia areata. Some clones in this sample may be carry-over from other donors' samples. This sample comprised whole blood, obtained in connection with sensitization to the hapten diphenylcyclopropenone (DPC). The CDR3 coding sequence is TGTGCCAGCAGCTTAAGTGGAGGCGATACTGAAGCTTTCTTT. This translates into CASSLSGGDTEAFF.